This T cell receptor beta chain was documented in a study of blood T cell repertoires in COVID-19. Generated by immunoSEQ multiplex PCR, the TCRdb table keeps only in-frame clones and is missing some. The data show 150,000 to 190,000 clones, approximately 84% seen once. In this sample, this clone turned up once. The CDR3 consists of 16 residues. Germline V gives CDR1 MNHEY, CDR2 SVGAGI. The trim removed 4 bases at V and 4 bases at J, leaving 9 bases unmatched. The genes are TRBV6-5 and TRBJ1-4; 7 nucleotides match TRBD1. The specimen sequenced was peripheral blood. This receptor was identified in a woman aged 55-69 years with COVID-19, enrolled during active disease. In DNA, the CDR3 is TGTGCCAGCAGTTTACAGGGGTCTTACGATAATGAAAAACTGTTTTTT. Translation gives CASSLQGSYDNEKLFF.